One sample yielded the 27 T cell receptor beta chains listed below, sequenced in a study of cytomegalovirus exposure and HLA in healthy donors. The PCR was carried out with 60 Vbeta primers and 13 Jbeta primers. Libraries were prepared by immunoSEQ multiplex PCR; TCRdb keeps only in-frame clonotypes and omits some of them. The profile covers some 240,000 clones, with around 90% appearing a single time and 1.7% taken by the ten largest. Material: PBMCs. These receptors all come from a girl aged 2 to 10 in good health and CMV-seronegative.

This clone was counted a few times. The chain employs TRBV28 and TRBJ2-1, with 8 bases aligning to TRBD1. This CDR3 spans 16 amino acids. The V segment lost 1 base and the J segment 7 bases; nucleotides outside the gene matches: 9. Germline V lookup: CDR1 MDHEN, CDR2 SYDVKM. The CDR3 is CASSLSGTGKRNEQFF. CDR3 in DNA: TGTGCCAGCAGTTTATCAGGGACAGGTAAACGAAATGAGCAGTTCTTC. The variable domain in full, completed from reference TRBV28 and TRBJ2-1, reads DVKVTQSSRYLVKRTGEKVFLECVQDMDHENMFWYRQDPGLGLRLIYFSYDVKMKEKGDIPEGYSVSREKKERFSLILESASTNQTSMYLCASSLSGTGKRNEQFFGPGTRLTVL.

The chain uses TRBV19 and TRBJ2-1; D perhaps matches TRBD2 (5 bases). The V end lost 8 bases, the J end lost 0 bases, and 11 bases lay between the germline ends. This CDR3 comprises 14 residues. Per the germline V gene, CDR1 is LNHDA and CDR2 is SQIVND (reference sequence). The CDR3 DNA reads as TGTGCCAGTTTAAGCGGAGGCTCCTACAATGAGCAGTTCTTC. Its protein product is CASLSGGSYNEQFF.

CDR3: CASSYSRLGSYNEQFF. The CDR3 DNA is TGTGCCAGCAGTTACTCCCGGCTAGGCTCCTACAATGAGCAGTTCTTC. The chain has TRBV6-5 and TRBJ2-1; D is unclear. The CDR3 is made up of 16 amino acids. The ends were cut back, 0 bases at V and 0 bases at J, with 9 bases in the middle. Germline values: CDR1 MNHEY, CDR2 SVGAGI.

The V gene is TRBV4-1, the J gene TRBJ2-1; TRBD2 matches at 10 bases. Germline V gene lookup returns CDR1 MGHRA and CDR2 YSYEKL. Germline trimming cut 0 bases from V and 6 bases from J; bases unmatched to any gene: 5. This CDR3 is built from 16 residues. The CDR3, as DNA: TGCGCCAGCAGCCAAGAAAAGCGGGGGGGCCCCAATGAGCAGTTCTTC. Protein sequence: CASSQEKRGGPNEQFF.

The chain is built from TRBV2 and TRBJ1-3; D unresolved. This CDR3 is 11 amino acids long. The V end lost 8 bases, the J end lost 7 bases, and 9 bases lay between the germline ends. Per germline, CDR1 SNHLY and CDR2 FYNNEI. In nucleotides, the CDR3 is TGTGCCAGCGGGAGGGCCAACACCATATATTTT. Residues: CASGRANTIYF.

The genes are TRBV18 and TRBJ2-3; 9 bases line up with TRBD2. Germline loops: CDR1 KGHSH, CDR2 LQKENI. V shed 3 bases and J 3 bases; nucleotides not matched to a gene: 1. CDR3 length: 14 residues. In DNA form, the CDR3 reads TGTGCCAGCTCACCTGGACTAGCGACAGATACGCAGTATTTT. Translation: CASSPGLATDTQYF.

This chain connects TRBV5-1 to TRBJ2-7; D might be TRBD1 (5 bases). V dropped 0 bases and J dropped 2 bases, with 18 bases sitting between them. Per the germline V gene, CDR1 is SGHRS and CDR2 is YFSETQ. CDR3 length: 17 residues. Here the CDR3 DNA reads TGCGCCAGCAGCTTGGGACGTGGGGCTCTAGAGACCTACGAGCAGTACTTC. Its translation: CASSLGRGALETYEQYF.

The chain combines TRBV14 with TRBJ2-3, with 9 bases aligning to TRBD2. J gave up 0 bases and V 2 bases, and 3 bases lay outside the gene matches. CDR3 length: 16 amino acids. CDR1 SGHDN and CDR2 FVKESK come from the germline V gene. CDR3 amino acids: CASSQPTSGSTDTQYF. CDR3 DNA: TGTGCCAGCAGCCAACCTACTAGCGGGAGCACAGATACGCAGTATTTT.

This chain connects TRBV2 to TRBJ2-1; TRBD2 agrees at 7 bases. Looked up from germline, CDR1 is SNHLY and CDR2 is FYNNEI. This CDR3 region has 16 residues. V gave up 6 bases and J gave up 0 bases; unmatched junction bases: 8. The CDR3 DNA reads as TGTGCCAGCAGGACTCTTACGGGGGGCTCCTACAATGAGCAGTTCTTC. This gives the protein CASRTLTGGSYNEQFF.

The genes are TRBV27 and TRBJ1-5; TRBD1 matches at 8 bases. Germline V gives CDR1 MNHEY, CDR2 SMNVEV (reference sequence). This CDR3 is built from 14 residues. Germline trimming cut 4 bases from V and 5 bases from J; bases unmatched to any gene: 4. DNA for the CDR3: TGTGCCAGCAGTTGGACAGGGTTGGATCAGCCCCAGCATTTT. Amino acids: CASSWTGLDQPQHF.

V usage is TRBV5-6 and J usage is TRBJ1-5; TRBD1 agrees at 7 bases. Trimming removed 1 base from V and 3 bases from J; junction bases left unmatched: 10. In germline, CDR1 is SGHDT, CDR2 YYEEEE. This CDR3 is 17 amino acids long. The CDR3 coding sequence is TGTGCCAGCAGCTTGTCTTCGCCACAGGGGCTCAATCAGCCCCAGCATTTT. Translation: CASSLSSPQGLNQPQHF.

This rearrangement joins TRBV21-1 to TRBJ1-5. TRBV21-1 is a pseudogene segment. The CDR3 contains 16 residues. CDR3 residues: CASSKVTQPEAQPQHF. CDR3 sequence (DNA): TGTGCCAGCAGCAAAGTTACACAGCCGGAGGCCCAGCCCCAGCATTTT.

The rearrangement links TRBV11-3 to TRBJ2-2, with 9 nucleotides matching TRBD2. Germline-derived CDR1 and CDR2 are SGHNT and YENEEA. The CDR3 has 17 amino acids. With V trimmed by 2 bases and J by 5 bases, 9 bases remained unmatched. CDR3 loop: CASSLRGGETVTGELFF. The CDR3 DNA is TGTGCCAGCAGCTTACGCGGGGGGGAAACTGTTACCGGGGAGCTGTTTTTT.

Comments on this clone: At one of its ends the junction is not consistent with the germline gene, which may arise from a read error. Other nucleotide sequences from this sample produce the same CDR3. The J gene is TRBJ2-2, the V gene TRBV4-1; TRBD2 matches 11 bases. The CDR3 consists of 18 residues. Germline V gives CDR1 MGHRA, CDR2 YSYEKL. CDR3 sequence: CASSRLLAGGPNTGELFF. The CDR3 nucleotides read TGCGCCAGTAGCCGATTATTAGCGGGAGGGCCGAACACCGGGGAGCTGTTTTTT.

This chain connects TRBV10-3 to TRBJ2-7; 7 positions agree with TRBD2. V was pared by 4 bases and J by 5 bases, with 8 bases of the junction left unmatched. CDR1 and CDR2 (germline): ENHRY, SYGVKD. The CDR3 is 14 amino acids. CDR3 in DNA: TGTGCCATCAGTGGGTCGAGACTAGCCGACGAGCAGTACTTC. Protein: CAISGSRLADEQYF.

This clone has a single count. The V and J genes are TRBV27 and TRBJ2-2; 8 nucleotides line up with TRBD2. CDR3 length equals 15 residues. CDR1 is MNHEY, CDR2 SMNVEV, per germline (reference sequence). Germline trimming cut 2 bases from V and 1 base from J; bases unmatched to any gene: 0. The CDR3 loop reads CASSLAGGNTGELFF. In DNA, the CDR3 is TGTGCCAGCAGTTTAGCGGGAGGGAACACCGGGGAGCTGTTTTTT.

The CDR3 here is CAWSPQTVGYTF. Written as DNA, the CDR3 is TGTGCCTGGAGCCCGCAGACAGTCGGCTACACCTTC. The chain links TRBV30 to TRBJ1-2, with D possibly matching TRBD1 (5 bases). The CDR3 consists of 12 residues. Trimming removed 3 bases from V and 8 bases from J, with 13 bases in between. Germline CDR1 GTSNPN, CDR2 SVGIG (reference sequence).

The chain uses TRBV7-6 and TRBJ2-1, with D tentatively TRBD2 (6 bases). With 3 bases removed from V and 0 bases from J, the gap between germline ends came to 9 bases. This CDR3 is 15 amino acids long. CDR1 and CDR2 from the germline V gene are SGHVS and FNYEAQ. CDR3 protein: CASSFRESSYNEQFF. The CDR3 DNA follows: TGTGCCAGCAGCTTCCGGGAGAGCTCCTACAATGAGCAGTTCTTC.

J is TRBJ2-1 and V is TRBV28; D is possibly TRBD1 (6 bases). The CDR3 has 18 amino acids. V shed 8 bases and J shed 6 bases, with 29 bases lying between them. Looked up from germline, CDR1 is MDHEN and CDR2 is SYDVKM. The CDR3 protein is CASGLSGGLATKINEQFF. The CDR3 DNA reads TGTGCCAGCGGTCTGAGTGGGGGCCTAGCCACAAAAATCAATGAGCAGTTCTTC.

For the CDR3, the DNA is TGTGCCAGCAGCCCCCCATCTGGGGCCAACGTCCTGACTTTC. It specifies CASSPPSGANVLTF. V gene TRBV5-6 combines with J gene TRBJ2-6; D is undetermined. CDR1 is SGHDT and CDR2 is YYEEEE in the germline V gene. This CDR3 spans 14 amino acids. Trimming stripped 4 bases from V and 1 base from J, with 6 bases between. Using reference TRBV5-6 and TRBJ2-6 for the parts outside the CDR3, the full variable domain is DAGVTQSPTHLIKTRGQQVTLRCSPKSGHDTVSWYQQALGQGPQFIFQYYEEEERQRGNFPDRFSGHQFPNYSSELNVNALLLGDSALYLCASSPPSGANVLTFGAGSRLTVL.

V and J are TRBV29-1 and TRBJ1-1; D gene unclear. Trimming took off 2 bases at V and 5 bases at J, with 18 bases between the two ends. The germline V gene has CDR1 SQVTM and CDR2 ANQGSEA. The CDR3 contains 15 residues. The CDR3 region is CSVEYPGLAGTEAFF. The CDR3 nucleotides are TGCAGCGTTGAATATCCGGGTCTAGCGGGGACTGAAGCTTTCTTT. The full variable domain, with the rest looked up from reference TRBV29-1 and TRBJ1-1, is SAVISQKPSRDICQRGTSLTIQCQVDSQVTMMFWYRQQPGQSLTLIATANQGSEATYESGFVIDKFPISRPNLTFSTLTVSNMSPEDSSIYLCSVEYPGLAGTEAFFGQGTRLTVV.

The chain joins TRBV29-1 to TRBJ1-2; D not certain. Germline CDR1 is SQVTM and CDR2 is ANQGSEA. The CDR3 has 11 amino acids. V gave up 4 bases and J gave up 6 bases, with 9 bases separating them. The CDR3 reads CSVGPADGYTF. For the CDR3, the DNA is TGCAGCGTTGGCCCGGCGGATGGCTACACCTTC.

The chain has TRBV11-2 and TRBJ2-1; TRBD2 is a possible D gene (6 bases). V was trimmed by 2 bases and J by 9 bases, leaving 29 bases between them. The CDR3 consists of 19 residues. The V gene's germline CDR1 is SGHAT and CDR2 FQNNGV. CDR3 sequence (DNA): TGTGCCAGCAGCTTATTTCATCGGGTCCCGGGGGACTGGGATAGTGAGCAGTTCTTC. This codes for CASSLFHRVPGDWDSEQFF. The full variable domain, with the rest looked up from reference TRBV11-2 and TRBJ2-1, is EAGVAQSPRYKIIEKRQSVAFWCNPISGHATLYWYQQILGQGPKLLIQFQNNGVVDDSQLPKDRFSAERLKGVDSTLKIQPAKLEDSAVYLCASSLFHRVPGDWDSEQFFGPGTRLTVL.

This sequence joins TRBV28 and TRBJ1-2; 7 bases fit TRBD1. V was pared by 7 bases and J by 0 bases, with 8 bases of the junction left unmatched. The germline gives CDR1 MDHEN, CDR2 SYDVKM. The CDR3 consists of 15 residues. CDR3 loop: CASKPGTDANYGYTF. In DNA, the CDR3 is TGTGCCAGCAAACCGGGGACAGACGCTAACTATGGCTACACCTTC.

As to this clone: The junction does not match germline at one end; this may be a read error. The V call is TRBV5-1, the J call TRBJ1-2; D uncertain. The germline CDR1 and CDR2 sequences are SGHRS and YFSETQ. This CDR3 has 13 amino acids. Here the CDR3 reads CACRPGSEYVYTF. CDR3 bases: TGCGCCTGCAGACCGGGATCCGAATATGTCTACACCTTC.

The chain recombines TRBV19 with TRBJ2-1; 14 bases align to TRBD2. CDR3 length: 17 amino acids. From germline, CDR1 is LNHDA and CDR2 SQIVND (reference sequence). The V and J ends lost 6 bases and 8 bases, in that order; junction bases with no gene match: 12. This chain's CDR3 is CASRHPGLAGARDEQFF. The CDR3, as DNA: TGTGCCAGTAGGCACCCGGGACTAGCGGGAGCGAGGGATGAGCAGTTCTTC. The complete variable domain, with remaining parts taken from reference TRBV19 and TRBJ2-1, reads DGGITQSPKYLFRKEGQNVTLSCEQNLNHDAMYWYRQDPGQGLRLIYYSQIVNDFQKGDIAEGYSVSREKKESFPLTVTSAQKNPTAFYLCASRHPGLAGARDEQFFGPGTRLTVL.

This clone came up a few times. The V call is TRBV7-9, the J call TRBJ1-5; D possibly corresponds to TRBD1 (6 bases). The CDR3 loop spans 13 amino acids. Deletions cut 5 bases from V and 4 bases from J, with 9 bases between. Germline CDR1 SEHNR, CDR2 FQNEAQ (reference sequence). The CDR3 DNA is TGTGCCAGCAGCCGACAGGAAAATCAGCCCCAGCATTTT. It translates to CASSRQENQPQHF.